Following are 28 T cell receptor beta chains from one sample sequenced in a study of Ad26.COV2.S vaccination and SARS-CoV-2 variants. Sequenced by immunoSEQ multiplex PCR; TCRdb stores in-frame clones only, minus some. The table has roughly 300,000 clones, approximately 90% seen once; the top ten hold roughly 4.8%. The treatment was: roughly 19 received Ad26.COV2.S at low or high dose, single or two shots; five or six received placebo; per-sample allocation not given. The study sampled participants on day 63 after the first vaccine or placebo injection. The specimen was peripheral blood, collected in a trial of Ad26.COV2.S vaccine versus placebo. The source is a person between 18 and 65 years old who received the Ad26.COV2.S COVID-19 vaccine or a placebo.

A single count supports this clone. The chain has TRBV6-5 and TRBJ2-2, with 7 positions matching TRBD1. V gave up 6 bases and J gave up 3 bases; unmatched junction bases: 4. In germline, CDR1 is MNHEY, CDR2 SVGAGI. This CDR3 is 14 amino acids long. CDR3 bases: TGTGCCAGCAGGGCCGGGACAGACACCGGGGAGCTGTTTTTT. Its translation is CASRAGTDTGELFF.

The chain links TRBV5-1 to TRBJ2-3, with unresolved D. Looked up from germline, CDR1 is SGHRS and CDR2 is YFSETQ. V dropped 0 bases and J dropped 4 bases, with 9 bases sitting between them. The CDR3 spans 14 residues. In DNA form, the CDR3 reads TGCGCCAGCAGCTTGGCATCGTGGGCAGATACGCAGTATTTT. Translation: CASSLASWADTQYF.

J is TRBJ2-1 and V is TRBV4-1; 11 bases match TRBD2. This CDR3 spans 18 amino acids. The V and J ends lost 0 bases and 7 bases, in that order; junction bases with no gene match: 11. The germline V gene has CDR1 MGHRA and CDR2 YSYEKL. The CDR3: CASSQEVGLAGGFNEQFF. The DNA for the CDR3 is TGCGCCAGCAGCCAAGAAGTAGGGCTAGCGGGGGGATTTAATGAGCAGTTCTTC.

The count of this clone is one. The chain has TRBV21-1 and TRBJ1-5; TRBD1 is the table's D call and was not checked against the DNA. TRBV21-1 is given as a pseudogene. CDR3 size: 9 residues. The CDR3 DNA reads as TGTGCCAGCAGGGCGCCCCAGCATTTT. It codes for CASRAPQHF.

The chain employs TRBV19 and TRBJ1-3, with D possibly TRBD1 on 6 matching bases. This CDR3 is 15 amino acids long. CDR1 and CDR2 from the germline V gene are LNHDA and SQIVND (reference sequence). V gave up 7 bases and J gave up 0 bases, with 13 bases separating them. The CDR3 DNA sequence: TGTGCCAGTACCTACAGGGAATCCTCTGGAAACACCATATATTTT. Its protein product is CASTYRESSGNTIYF.

The CDR3 reads CATSDSFSGNLNEQFF. Written as DNA, the CDR3 is TGTGCCACCAGTGATTCCTTTAGCGGGAACCTCAATGAGCAGTTCTTC. The chain uses TRBV24-1 and TRBJ2-1; 8 positions match TRBD2. CDR3 size: 16 residues. V was clipped by 2 bases and J by 6 bases; unmatched bases: 8. Germline values: CDR1 KGHDR, CDR2 SFDVKD.

The chain combines TRBV7-2 with TRBJ2-7, with 8 nucleotides matching TRBD2. The CDR3 is made up of 15 amino acids. V dropped 1 base and J dropped 2; count of bases not matched to a gene: 4. Germline V gene data show CDR1 as SGHTA and CDR2 as FQGNSA. The CDR3 here is CASSLGSGVAYEQYF. Here the CDR3 DNA reads TGTGCCAGCAGCTTAGGTAGCGGGGTCGCCTACGAGCAGTACTTC.

The chain is built from TRBV19 and TRBJ2-6, with TRBD1 matching over 7 bases. Per germline, CDR1 LNHDA and CDR2 SQIVND (reference sequence). The J segment lost 1 base and the V segment lost 6 bases, leaving 3 bases of the junction unmatched. This CDR3 has 15 amino acids. The CDR3 is CASRMTGSGANVLTF. The DNA of the CDR3 is TGTGCCAGTAGAATGACAGGGTCTGGGGCCAACGTCCTGACTTTC.

V gene TRBV7-9 combines with J gene TRBJ2-1; possible D gene TRBD2, 6 bases. Germline V gene lookup returns CDR1 SEHNR and CDR2 FQNEAQ (reference sequence). The V end lost 5 bases, the J end lost 0 bases, and 14 bases lay between the germline ends. The CDR3 extends over 16 amino acids. CDR3: CASSPPGLLSYNEQFF. The CDR3 coding sequence is TGTGCCAGCAGCCCTCCGGGACTCCTCTCCTACAATGAGCAGTTCTTC.

The rearrangement joins TRBV2 to TRBJ2-7, with TRBD2 matching 9 bases. Germline V lookup: CDR1 SNHLY, CDR2 FYNNEI. V lost 4 bases, J lost 5 bases, and 9 bases stayed unmatched. This CDR3 contains 15 residues. The CDR3 here is CASSVGVAGVDEQYF. In nucleotides, the CDR3 is TGTGCCAGCAGTGTAGGGGTAGCGGGAGTGGACGAGCAGTACTTC.

This rearrangement joins TRBV6-5 to TRBJ1-5; no clear D gene. V was pared by 4 bases and J by 0 bases, with 13 bases between. The CDR3 has 16 residues. In germline, CDR1 is MNHEY, CDR2 SVGAGI. The CDR3 DNA is TGTGCCAGCAGTTCCCATGCTGGGGATAGCAATCAGCCCCAGCATTTT. This translates into CASSSHAGDSNQPQHF.

V and J are TRBV5-1 and TRBJ2-2, with TRBD1 matching over 9 bases. Unmatched junction bases numbered 1, after V lost 4 bases and J lost 0 bases. CDR1 and CDR2 (germline): SGHRS, YFSETQ. There are 15 residues in the CDR3. The CDR3 region is CASSRQGANTGELFF. Written as DNA, the CDR3 is TGCGCCAGCAGCCGACAGGGGGCGAACACCGGGGAGCTGTTTTTT.

The chain has TRBV6-5 and TRBJ2-3; 8 nucleotides match TRBD2. This CDR3 is 15 amino acids long. Germline V CDR1 and CDR2: MNHEY, SVGAGI. With 3 bases clipped from V and 6 bases from J, the junction kept 8 bases outside the gene matches. As DNA, the CDR3 is TGTGCCAGCAGTTATTCGGGACTAGACCGCGATACGCAGTATTTT. Its protein is CASSYSGLDRDTQYF.

The rearrangement joins TRBV19 to TRBJ1-1; D possibly corresponds to TRBD1 (6 bases). Looked up from germline, CDR1 is LNHDA and CDR2 is SQIVND (reference sequence). The CDR3 runs to 13 residues. V lost 11 bases, J lost 5 bases, and 18 bases lay in between. CDR3 sequence: CASQPGRGTEAFF. CDR3 sequence (DNA): TGTGCCTCGCAACCGGGCAGGGGAACTGAAGCTTTCTTT.

Note on this clone: This specimen includes other DNA sequences encoding the same CDR3. The rearrangement links TRBV7-9 to TRBJ2-1, with 7 bases fitting TRBD1. After removal of 5 bases from V and 4 bases from J, the junction contained 2 bases not matched to a gene. Germline V gene sequence: CDR1 SEHNR, CDR2 FQNEAQ (reference sequence). The length of the CDR3 is 13 residues. The CDR3 DNA reads as TGTGCCAGCAGCCCGGACAGGTACAATGAGCAGTTCTTC. This sequence encodes CASSPDRYNEQFF. The full variable domain, with the rest looked up from reference TRBV7-9 and TRBJ2-1, is DTGVSQNPRHKITKRGQNVTFRCDPISEHNRLYWYRQTLGQGPEFLTYFQNEAQLEKSRLLSDRFSAERPKGSFSTLEIQRTEQGDSAMYLCASSPDRYNEQFFGPGTRLTVL.

V gene TRBV5-4 combines with J gene TRBJ2-1, with a weak D call TRBD2 (6 bases). The CDR3 runs 14 residues. Germline assignment: CDR1 SGHNT and CDR2 YYREEE (reference sequence). V was pared by 4 bases and J by 4 bases, with 12 bases between. CDR3 nucleotides: TGTGCCAGCAGCGCGGGGACCGTTTACAATGAGCAGTTCTTC. Translating gives CASSAGTVYNEQFF.

The chain employs TRBV4-1 and TRBJ2-7, with 7 bases that match TRBD1. The V and J ends lost 2 bases and 0 bases, in that order; junction bases with no gene match: 4. CDR3 length: 15 amino acids. CDR1 and CDR2 from the germline V gene are MGHRA and YSYEKL. CDR3 sequence (DNA): TGCGCCAGCAGCCAATCCCAGGGGGTCTCCTACGAGCAGTACTTC. Its protein is CASSQSQGVSYEQYF.

Only a few counts were recorded for this clone. The genes are TRBV7-2 and TRBJ2-3; 9 bases agree with TRBD2. V shed 5 bases and J 2 bases; nucleotides not matched to a gene: 5. Germline V lookup: CDR1 SGHTA, CDR2 FQGNSA. The CDR3 loop spans 15 amino acids. This chain's CDR3 is CASSRRTSDTDTQYF. The CDR3 DNA reads as TGTGCCAGCAGCCGTAGGACTAGCGACACAGATACGCAGTATTTT.

The chain uses TRBV2 and TRBJ1-1; D is perhaps TRBD1 (5 bases). This CDR3 is 13 amino acids long. With 8 bases removed from V and 1 base from J, the gap between germline ends came to 11 bases. Germline CDR1 and CDR2: SNHLY and FYNNEI. DNA for the CDR3: TGTGCCAGCGTCCAGGGTGAGAACACTGAAGCTTTCTTT. Amino acids: CASVQGENTEAFF. The whole variable domain, remainder taken from reference TRBV2 and TRBJ1-1, is EPEVTQTPSHQVTQMGQEVILRCVPISNHLYFYWYRQILGQKVEFLVSFYNNEISEKSEIFDDQFSVERPDGSNFTLKIRSTKLEDSAMYFCASVQGENTEAFFGQGTRLTVV.

V and J are TRBV13 and TRBJ2-7, with D hard to call. Trimming took off 1 base at V and 0 bases at J, with 10 bases between the two ends. Germline values: CDR1 PRHDT, CDR2 FYEKMQ (reference sequence). This CDR3 contains 15 residues. CDR3 protein: CASSLDPASSYEQYF. In DNA, the CDR3 is TGTGCCAGCAGCTTAGATCCGGCGAGCTCCTACGAGCAGTACTTC.

The CDR3 DNA reads TGTGCCAGCAGCTTAAGGCAGGGGGTGGCGAATGAGCAGTTCTTC. Translated, it gives CASSLRQGVANEQFF. The gene calls are TRBV11-3 and TRBJ2-1; 7 bases map to TRBD1. Germline V gene sequence: CDR1 SGHNT, CDR2 YENEEA. This CDR3 is 15 amino acids long. V trimming: 2 bases; J trimming: 7 bases; junction bases outside the gene matches: 8.

V gene TRBV19 combines with J gene TRBJ2-2; D possibly corresponds to TRBD1 (6 bases). The V gene lost 1 base and the J gene lost 0 bases, with 6 bases spanning the gap. Germline assignment: CDR1 LNHDA and CDR2 SQIVND (reference sequence). This CDR3 has 15 amino acids. The CDR3 region is CASSIGTANTGELFF. CDR3 DNA sequence: TGTGCCAGTAGTATAGGGACAGCGAACACCGGGGAGCTGTTTTTT. Full variable domain (rest looked up from reference TRBV19 and TRBJ2-2): DGGITQSPKYLFRKEGQNVTLSCEQNLNHDAMYWYRQDPGQGLRLIYYSQIVNDFQKGDIAEGYSVSREKKESFPLTVTSAQKNPTAFYLCASSIGTANTGELFFGEGSRLTVL.

The J gene is TRBJ1-4, the V gene TRBV7-2; D not resolved. V lost 1 base and J lost 7, with 10 bases in between. The CDR3 is 14 residues long. CDR1 and CDR2 (germline): SGHTA, FQGNSA. The CDR3 sequence: CASSLGGRGEKLFF. In nucleotides, the CDR3 is TGTGCCAGCAGCTTAGGAGGACGGGGTGAAAAACTGTTTTTT.

The chain links TRBV11-1 to TRBJ2-3; 7 positions match TRBD2. Germline CDR1 and CDR2: SGHAT and FQDESV (reference sequence). This CDR3 is built from 15 residues. J was trimmed by 5 bases and V by 0 bases; bases with no gene match: 5. The CDR3 nucleotides are TGTGCCAGCAGCTTAGCGGGAGGGTTTTTAGATACGCAGTATTTT. Amino acids: CASSLAGGFLDTQYF.

The genes are TRBV3-1 (or the pseudogene TRBV3-2) and TRBJ2-2; the D call may be TRBD1 or TRBD2 (6 bases each). The CDR3 runs 16 residues. CDR1 and CDR2 from the germline V gene are LGHDT and YNNKEL (reference sequence). V was clipped by 1 base and J by 4 bases, with 13 bases between them. The CDR3 DNA sequence: TGTGCCAGCAGCCAAGGGGGGGCTAGTTTCACCGGGGAGCTGTTTTTT. Translated: CASSQGGASFTGELFF.

The rearrangement links TRBV7-8 to TRBJ1-1, with TRBD1 matching 9 bases. This CDR3 region has 15 residues. J was trimmed by 5 bases and V by 5 bases; bases with no gene match: 9. The V gene's germline CDR1 is SGHVS and CDR2 FQNEAQ. The CDR3 sequence is CASSPQDRGGTEAFF. CDR3 nucleotide sequence: TGTGCCAGCAGCCCCCAGGACAGGGGAGGTACTGAAGCTTTCTTT.

CDR3 residues: CASRPSGQGAGNTIYF. The CDR3 region has the DNA TGTGCCAGTAGACCCTCGGGACAGGGAGCTGGAAACACCATATATTTT. The rearrangement uses TRBV19 and TRBJ1-3; TRBD1 agrees at 9 bases. The CDR3 is made up of 16 amino acids. The junction had 8 bases not matched to a gene; V was cut back by 6 bases and J by 2 bases. Germline lookup yields CDR1 LNHDA and CDR2 SQIVND (reference sequence).

The J gene is TRBJ2-2, the V gene TRBV7-2, with TRBD1 as a possible D gene (6 bases). This CDR3 has 14 amino acids. V was clipped by 7 bases and J by 6 bases, with 15 bases between them. The germline gives CDR1 SGHTA, CDR2 FQGNSA. CDR3 region: CASTLTWGPGELFF. Here the CDR3 DNA reads TGTGCCAGCACCCTTACATGGGGGCCCGGGGAGCTGTTTTTT.